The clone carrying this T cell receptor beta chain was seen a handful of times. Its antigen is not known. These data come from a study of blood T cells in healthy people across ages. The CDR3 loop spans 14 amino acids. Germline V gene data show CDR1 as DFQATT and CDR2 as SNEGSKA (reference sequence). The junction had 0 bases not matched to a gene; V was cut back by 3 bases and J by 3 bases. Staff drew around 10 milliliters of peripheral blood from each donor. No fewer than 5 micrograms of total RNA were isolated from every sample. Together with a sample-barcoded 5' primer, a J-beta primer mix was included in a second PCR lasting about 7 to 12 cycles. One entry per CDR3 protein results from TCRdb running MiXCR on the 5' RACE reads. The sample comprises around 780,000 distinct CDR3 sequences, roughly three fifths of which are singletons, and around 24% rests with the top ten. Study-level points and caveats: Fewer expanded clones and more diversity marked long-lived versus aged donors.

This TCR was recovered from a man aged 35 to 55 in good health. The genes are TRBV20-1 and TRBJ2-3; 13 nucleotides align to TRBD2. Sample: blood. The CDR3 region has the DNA TGCAGTGCTAGGACTAGCGGGAGGACAGATACGCAGTATTTT. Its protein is CSARTSGRTDTQYF.